These T cell receptor beta chains were read from a single sample in a study of cytomegalovirus exposure and HLA in healthy donors. Libraries were prepared by immunoSEQ multiplex PCR; TCRdb keeps only in-frame clonotypes and omits some of them. The sample includes approximately 150,000 clones, approximately 80% of them seen just once. The sample taken for sequencing was PBMCs. These receptors came from a woman in her thirties or forties in good health and CMV-seronegative. CDR3s leave out the opening cysteine and the closing phenylalanine or tryptophan. Fields, in order: J gene, V gene, CDR3 protein.

J: TRBJ2-7
V: TRBV5-6
CDR3: ASSLGTPTYEQY

J: TRBJ1-1
V: TRBV6-5
CDR3: ASRPDREWGEAF

J: TRBJ1-1
V: TRBV7-3
CDR3: ASSPMRQGEAF

J: TRBJ2-5
V: TRBV4-3
CDR3: ASSSRLTETQY

J: TRBJ1-3
V: TRBV28
CDR3: ASRDRVNGNTIY

J: TRBJ2-5
V: TRBV28
CDR3: ASSLYSQETQY

J: TRBJ2-1
V: TRBV5-3
CDR3: ARSPEVAGVVYNEQF

J: TRBJ2-1
V: TRBV4-3
CDR3: ASSQDRARGIYNEQF

J: TRBJ1-1
V: TRBV6-5
CDR3: ASSYDRAGKAF

J: TRBJ1-2
V: TRBV19
CDR3: ASSIGRGLLNYGYT

J: TRBJ2-1
V: TRBV2
CDR3: ASKGGSPYNEQF

J: TRBJ2-2
V: TRBV7-3
CDR3: ASSLSIGQANTGELF

J: TRBJ2-7
V: TRBV9
CDR3: ASSVEGAREQY

J: TRBJ2-5
V: TRBV14
CDR3: ASSPAGGLETQY

J: TRBJ1-1
V: TRBV20-1
CDR3: SVGRNTEAF

J: TRBJ1-1
V: TRBV5-1
CDR3: ASSLEGWGTEAF

J: TRBJ2-3
V: TRBV6-5
CDR3: ASSRGGRGTDTQY

J: TRBJ2-3
V: TRBV11-2
CDR3: ASSPPTPADTQY

J: TRBJ2-2
V: TRBV5-1
CDR3: ASSPTGFGELF

J: TRBJ1-1
V: TRBV11-3
CDR3: ASSGPQAAQIEAF

J: TRBJ1-2
V: TRBV4-3
CDR3: ASSHGARDRGYGYT

J: TRBJ2-1
V: TRBV4-2
CDR3: ASRPSGTGSEQF

J: TRBJ2-2
V: TRBV5-4
CDR3: ASTRMPLENTGELF

J: TRBJ1-1
V: TRBV7-9
CDR3: ASSTIRDMNTEAF

J: TRBJ2-5
V: TRBV28
CDR3: ASRSLAGGQETQY

J: TRBJ1-4
V: TRBV5-1
CDR3: ASSPDSRNEKLF

J: TRBJ1-4
V: TRBV2
CDR3: ASRITGMREKLF

J: TRBJ1-5
V: TRBV28
CDR3: ASRPFLGQGGSNQPQH

J: TRBJ2-3
V: TRBV7-3
CDR3: ASSPNRDTQY

J: TRBJ2-1
V: TRBV15
CDR3: ATSRARDSYNEQF

J: TRBJ2-5
V: TRBV4-1
CDR3: ASSPTGTRETQY

J: TRBJ2-7
V: TRBV7-2
CDR3: ASSFNVGQSYEQY

J: TRBJ2-2
V: TRBV6-5
CDR3: ASSSRTPNTGELF

J: TRBJ2-3
V: TRBV19
CDR3: ASRNSGRSTDTQY

J: TRBJ2-3
V: TRBV9
CDR3: ASSTNTGTDRTSTDTQY

J: TRBJ1-1
V: TRBV11-2
CDR3: ASSSDRGGGAF

J: TRBJ1-3
V: TRBV2
CDR3: ASSEGAGRGNTIY

J: TRBJ2-3
V: TRBV19
CDR3: ASSTRQGELSDTQY

J: TRBJ1-2
V: TRBV7-9
CDR3: ASSLGGERGYT

J: TRBJ2-7
V: TRBV5-4
CDR3: ASSSRLAGVYYEQY

J: TRBJ1-2
V: TRBV28
CDR3: ASRLTGAYGYT

J: TRBJ1-5
V: TRBV6-5
CDR3: ASSTINQPQH

J: TRBJ2-3
V: TRBV9
CDR3: ASSAPLGAEKDTQY

J: TRBJ2-1
V: TRBV28
CDR3: ASSSGRGSSDSYNEQF

J: TRBJ1-1
V: TRBV28
CDR3: ASRTGPTEAF

J: TRBJ2-7
V: TRBV28
CDR3: ASSLGGLTYEQY

J: TRBJ2-4
V: TRBV28
CDR3: ASSGSGVLAKNIQY